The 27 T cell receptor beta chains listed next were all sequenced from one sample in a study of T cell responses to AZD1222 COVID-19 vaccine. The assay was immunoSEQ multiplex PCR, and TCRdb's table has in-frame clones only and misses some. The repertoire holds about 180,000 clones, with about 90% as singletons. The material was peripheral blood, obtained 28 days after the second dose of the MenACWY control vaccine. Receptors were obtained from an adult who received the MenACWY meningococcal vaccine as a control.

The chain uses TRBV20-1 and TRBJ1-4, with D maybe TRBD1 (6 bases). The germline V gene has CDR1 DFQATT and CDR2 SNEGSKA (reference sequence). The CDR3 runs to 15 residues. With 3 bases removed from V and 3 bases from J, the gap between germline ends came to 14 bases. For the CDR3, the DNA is TGCAGTGCTAGTAGAACAGGGCTGGCTAATGAAAAACTGTTTTTT. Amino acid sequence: CSASRTGLANEKLFF.

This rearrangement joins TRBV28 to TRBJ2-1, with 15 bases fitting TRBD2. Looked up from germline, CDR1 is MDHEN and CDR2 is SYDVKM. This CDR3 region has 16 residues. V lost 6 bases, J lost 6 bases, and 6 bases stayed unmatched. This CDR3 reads CASSSPGLAGGNEQFF. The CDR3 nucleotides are TGTGCCAGCAGCTCCCCGGGACTAGCGGGAGGCAATGAGCAGTTCTTC.

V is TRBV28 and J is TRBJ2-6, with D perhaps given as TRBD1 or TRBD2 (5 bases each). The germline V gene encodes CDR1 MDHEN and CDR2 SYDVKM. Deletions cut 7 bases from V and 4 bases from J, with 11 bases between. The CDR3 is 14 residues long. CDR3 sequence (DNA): TGTGCCAGCACGGCAGGGAGCGGGGCCAACGTCCTGACTTTC. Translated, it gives CASTAGSGANVLTF.

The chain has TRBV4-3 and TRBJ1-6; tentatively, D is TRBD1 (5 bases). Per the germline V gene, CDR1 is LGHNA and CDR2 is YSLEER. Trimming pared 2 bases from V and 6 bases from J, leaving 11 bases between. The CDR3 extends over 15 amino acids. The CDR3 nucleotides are TGCGCCAGCAGCCAACAGGGACGGACTAATTCACCCCTCCACTTT. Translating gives CASSQQGRTNSPLHF.

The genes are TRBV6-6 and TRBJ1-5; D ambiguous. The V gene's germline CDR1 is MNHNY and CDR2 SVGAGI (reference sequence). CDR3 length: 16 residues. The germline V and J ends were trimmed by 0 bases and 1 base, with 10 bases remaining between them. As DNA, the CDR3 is TGTGCCAGCAGTTACTCGAAGGGATCGAGCAATCAGCCCCAGCATTTT. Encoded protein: CASSYSKGSSNQPQHF.

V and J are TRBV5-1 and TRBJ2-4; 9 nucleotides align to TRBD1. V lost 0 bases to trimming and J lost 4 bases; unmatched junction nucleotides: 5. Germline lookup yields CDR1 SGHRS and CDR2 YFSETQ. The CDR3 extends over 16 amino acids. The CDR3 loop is CASSLEGTGSKNIQYF. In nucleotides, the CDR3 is TGCGCCAGCAGCTTGGAGGGGACAGGGTCAAAAAACATTCAGTACTTC.

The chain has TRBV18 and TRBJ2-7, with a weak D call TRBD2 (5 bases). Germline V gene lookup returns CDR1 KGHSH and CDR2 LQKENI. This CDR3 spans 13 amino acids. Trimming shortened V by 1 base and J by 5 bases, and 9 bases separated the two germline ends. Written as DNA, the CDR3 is TGTGCCAGCTCACCACTCGACTACCACGAGCAGTACTTC. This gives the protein CASSPLDYHEQYF.

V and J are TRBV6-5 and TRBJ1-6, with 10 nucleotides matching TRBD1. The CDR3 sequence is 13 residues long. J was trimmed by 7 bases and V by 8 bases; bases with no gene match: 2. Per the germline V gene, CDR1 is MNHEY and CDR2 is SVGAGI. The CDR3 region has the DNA TGTGCCAGCCGGGACAGGGGAAATTCACCCCTCCACTTT. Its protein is CASRDRGNSPLHF.

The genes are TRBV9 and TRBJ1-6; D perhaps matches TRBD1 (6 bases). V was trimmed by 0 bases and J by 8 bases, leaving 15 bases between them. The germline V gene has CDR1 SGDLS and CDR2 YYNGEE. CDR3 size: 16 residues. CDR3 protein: CASSVGAGARDSPLHF. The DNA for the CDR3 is TGTGCCAGCAGCGTAGGGGCGGGGGCGCGGGATTCACCCCTCCACTTT.

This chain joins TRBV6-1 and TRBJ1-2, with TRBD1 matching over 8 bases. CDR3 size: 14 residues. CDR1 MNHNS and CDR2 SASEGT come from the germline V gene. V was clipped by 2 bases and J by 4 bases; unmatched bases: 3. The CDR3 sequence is CASSETGTGYGYTF. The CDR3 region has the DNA TGTGCCAGCAGTGAAACCGGGACAGGCTATGGCTACACCTTC.

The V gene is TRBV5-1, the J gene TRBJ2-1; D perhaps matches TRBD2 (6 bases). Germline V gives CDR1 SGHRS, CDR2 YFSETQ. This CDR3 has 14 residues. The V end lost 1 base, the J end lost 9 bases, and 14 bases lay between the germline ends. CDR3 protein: CASSLFGSSIEQFF. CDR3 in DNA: TGCGCCAGCAGCTTGTTCGGGAGTAGCATTGAGCAGTTCTTC.

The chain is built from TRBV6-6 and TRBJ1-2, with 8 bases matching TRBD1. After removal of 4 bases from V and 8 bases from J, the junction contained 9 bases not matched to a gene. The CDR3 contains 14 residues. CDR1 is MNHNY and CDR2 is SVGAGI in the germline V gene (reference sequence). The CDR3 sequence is CASSSSTGAGGYTF. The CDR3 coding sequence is TGTGCCAGCAGTTCCTCGACAGGGGCCGGGGGCTACACCTTC.

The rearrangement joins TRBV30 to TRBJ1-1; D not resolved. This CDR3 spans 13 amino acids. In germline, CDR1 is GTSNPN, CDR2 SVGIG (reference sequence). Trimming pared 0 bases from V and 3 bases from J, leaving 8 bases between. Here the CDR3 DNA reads TGTGCCTGGAGTGTACGGCGGGACACTGAAGCTTTCTTT. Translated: CAWSVRRDTEAFF.

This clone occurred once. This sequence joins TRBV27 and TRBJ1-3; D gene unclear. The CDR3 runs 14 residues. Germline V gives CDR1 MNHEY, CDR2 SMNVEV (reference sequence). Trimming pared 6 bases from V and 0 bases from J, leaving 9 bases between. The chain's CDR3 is CASRLRASGNTIYF. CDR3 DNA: TGTGCCAGCAGGCTTAGGGCCTCTGGAAACACCATATATTTT.

The CDR3 here is CASSFTVPYEQYF. The CDR3 DNA reads TGTGCCAGCAGTTTCACAGTCCCCTACGAGCAGTACTTC. The V call is TRBV28, the J call TRBJ2-7; D uncertain. The germline V and J ends were trimmed by 3 bases and 2 bases, with 8 bases remaining between them. CDR1 is MDHEN, CDR2 SYDVKM, per germline. The CDR3 extends over 13 amino acids. The full variable domain, completed using reference TRBV28 and TRBJ2-7, is DVKVTQSSRYLVKRTGEKVFLECVQDMDHENMFWYRQDPGLGLRLIYFSYDVKMKEKGDIPEGYSVSREKKERFSLILESASTNQTSMYLCASSFTVPYEQYFGPGTRLTVT.

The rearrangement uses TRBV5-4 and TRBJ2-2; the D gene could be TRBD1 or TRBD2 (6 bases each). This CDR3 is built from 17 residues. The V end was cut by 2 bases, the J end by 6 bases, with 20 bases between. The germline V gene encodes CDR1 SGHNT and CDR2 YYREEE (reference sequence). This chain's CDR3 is CASSLDGGPQYPGELFF. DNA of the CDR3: TGTGCCAGCAGCTTAGACGGGGGCCCTCAGTATCCCGGGGAGCTGTTTTTT. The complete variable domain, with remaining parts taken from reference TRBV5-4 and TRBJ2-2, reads ETGVTQSPTHLIKTRGQQVTLRCSSQSGHNTVSWYQQALGQGPQFIFQYYREEENGRGNFPPRFSGLQFPNYSSELNVNALELDDSALYLCASSLDGGPQYPGELFFGEGSRLTVL.

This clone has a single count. CDR3 DNA sequence: TGTGCCGTCCCCTTAGGGCCTGGGCTAGTTTCATCCGAGCAGTACTTC. This sequence encodes CAVPLGPGLVSSEQYF. The rearrangement uses TRBV7-9 and TRBJ2-7; D remains unclear. The CDR3 length is 16 residues. Between the trimmed V and J ends, which lost 11 bases and 6 bases, there was a span of 29 bases. Germline V lookup: CDR1 SEHNR, CDR2 FQNEAQ (reference sequence).

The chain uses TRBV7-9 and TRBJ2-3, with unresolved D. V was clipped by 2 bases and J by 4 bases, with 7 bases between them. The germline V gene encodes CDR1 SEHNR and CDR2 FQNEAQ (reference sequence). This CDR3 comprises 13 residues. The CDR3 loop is CASSLPSSDTQYF. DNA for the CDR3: TGTGCCAGCAGCTTACCGTCGTCAGATACGCAGTATTTT.

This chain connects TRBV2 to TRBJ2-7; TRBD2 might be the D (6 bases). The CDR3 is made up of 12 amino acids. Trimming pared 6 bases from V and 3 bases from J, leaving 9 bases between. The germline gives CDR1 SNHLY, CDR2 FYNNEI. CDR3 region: CASRGDFYEQYF. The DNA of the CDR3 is TGTGCCAGCAGGGGGGACTTCTACGAGCAGTACTTC. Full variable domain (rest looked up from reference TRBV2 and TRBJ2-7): EPEVTQTPSHQVTQMGQEVILRCVPISNHLYFYWYRQILGQKVEFLVSFYNNEISEKSEIFDDQFSVERPDGSNFTLKIRSTKLEDSAMYFCASRGDFYEQYFGPGTRLTVT.

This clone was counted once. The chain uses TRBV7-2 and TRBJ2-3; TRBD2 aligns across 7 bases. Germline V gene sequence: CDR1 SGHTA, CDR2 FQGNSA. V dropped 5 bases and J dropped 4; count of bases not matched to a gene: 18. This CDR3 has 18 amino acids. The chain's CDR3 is CASSREDRAAFLPDTQYF. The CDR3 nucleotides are TGTGCCAGCAGCCGGGAGGATAGGGCAGCCTTCCTACCAGATACGCAGTATTTT.

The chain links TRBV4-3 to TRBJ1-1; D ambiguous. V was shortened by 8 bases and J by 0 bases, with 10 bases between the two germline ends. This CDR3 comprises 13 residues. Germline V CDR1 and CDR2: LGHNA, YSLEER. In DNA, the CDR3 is TGCGCCAGCTCTAACCAGGTGAACACTGAAGCTTTCTTT. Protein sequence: CASSNQVNTEAFF.

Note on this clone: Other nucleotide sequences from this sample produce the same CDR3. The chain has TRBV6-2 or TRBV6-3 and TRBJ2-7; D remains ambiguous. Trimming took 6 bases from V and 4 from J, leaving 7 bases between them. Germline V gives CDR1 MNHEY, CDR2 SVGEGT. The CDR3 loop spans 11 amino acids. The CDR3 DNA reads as TGTGCCAGCAGCCAAAGTTACGAGCAGTACTTC. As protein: CASSQSYEQYF.

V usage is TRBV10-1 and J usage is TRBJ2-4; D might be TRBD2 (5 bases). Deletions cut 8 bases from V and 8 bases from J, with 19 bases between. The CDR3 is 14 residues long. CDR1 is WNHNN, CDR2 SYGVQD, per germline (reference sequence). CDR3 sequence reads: CASHPPGEGDIQYF. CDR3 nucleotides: TGCGCCAGCCACCCGCCAGGAGAGGGCGACATTCAGTACTTC.

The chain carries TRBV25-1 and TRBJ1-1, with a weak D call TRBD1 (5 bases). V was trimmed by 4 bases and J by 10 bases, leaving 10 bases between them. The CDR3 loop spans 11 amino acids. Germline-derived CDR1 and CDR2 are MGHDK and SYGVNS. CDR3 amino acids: CASSVPGGAFF. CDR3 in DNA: TGTGCCAGCAGTGTCCCGGGGGGAGCTTTCTTT.

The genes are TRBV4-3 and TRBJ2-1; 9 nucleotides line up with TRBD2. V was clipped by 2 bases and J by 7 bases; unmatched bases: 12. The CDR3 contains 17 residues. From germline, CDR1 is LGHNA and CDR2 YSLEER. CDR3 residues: CASSQQAPSGIWNEQFF. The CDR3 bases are TGCGCCAGCAGCCAACAGGCCCCTAGCGGGATATGGAATGAGCAGTTCTTC.

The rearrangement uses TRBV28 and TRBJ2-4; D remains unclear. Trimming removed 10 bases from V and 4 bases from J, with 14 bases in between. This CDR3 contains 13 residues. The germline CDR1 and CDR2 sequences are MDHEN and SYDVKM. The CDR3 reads CATLPGRKNIQYF. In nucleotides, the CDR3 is TGTGCCACCCTCCCCGGAAGGAAAAACATTCAGTACTTC.

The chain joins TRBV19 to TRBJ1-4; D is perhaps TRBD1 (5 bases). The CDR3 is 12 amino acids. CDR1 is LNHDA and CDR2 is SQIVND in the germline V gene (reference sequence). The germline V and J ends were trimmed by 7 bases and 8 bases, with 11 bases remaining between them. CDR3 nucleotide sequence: TGTGCCAGTAACCAGGGATACGAAAAACTGTTTTTT. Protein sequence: CASNQGYEKLFF.